The source of this T cell receptor beta chain is a study of T cell clonotyping in hematopoietic cell transplantation. Broader study findings: Recipient TCR diversity dropped after transplant; expanded clonotypes rose from day 30 to 180.

About this clone itself: The antigen is not known.

Trimming took off 0 bases at V and 5 bases at J, with 12 bases between the two ends. This CDR3 is 15 amino acids long. Germline CDR1 SGHTS, CDR2 YDEGEE. Clones were sequenced by immunoSEQ multiplex PCR, and TCRdb holds only the in-frame ones, with some missing. Among some 11,000 clones listed, approximately 45% were seen once. The V gene is TRBV5-8, the J gene TRBJ1-5; D might be TRBD1 (5 bases). This specimen was PBMCs, taken 30 days after allogeneic stem cell transplant. The sequence came from a male patient aged 50 to 60 who had an allogeneic stem cell transplant from an unrelated donor, so the T cells may come from the graft donor. Some clones in this sample may be carry-over from other donors' samples. Here the CDR3 reads CASSLAGRMDQPQHF. Here the CDR3 DNA reads TGTGCCAGCAGCTTGGCAGGGAGGATGGATCAGCCCCAGCATTTT.